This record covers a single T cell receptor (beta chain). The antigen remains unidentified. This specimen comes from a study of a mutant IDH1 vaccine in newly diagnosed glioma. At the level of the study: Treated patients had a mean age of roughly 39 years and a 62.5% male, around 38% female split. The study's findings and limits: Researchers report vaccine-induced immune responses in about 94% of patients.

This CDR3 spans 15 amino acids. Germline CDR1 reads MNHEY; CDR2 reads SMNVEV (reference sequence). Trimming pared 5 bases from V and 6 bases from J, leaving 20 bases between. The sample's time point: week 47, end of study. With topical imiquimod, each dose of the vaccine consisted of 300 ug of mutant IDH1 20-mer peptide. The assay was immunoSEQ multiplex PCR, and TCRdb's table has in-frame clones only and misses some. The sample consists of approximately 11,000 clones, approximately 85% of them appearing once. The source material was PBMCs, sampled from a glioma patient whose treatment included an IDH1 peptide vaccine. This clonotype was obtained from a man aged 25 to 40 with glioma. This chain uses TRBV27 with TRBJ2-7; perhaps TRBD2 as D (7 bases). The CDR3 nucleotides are TGTGCCAGCAGTCGCCCCTGGGCGGGGGCGGCCGAGCAGTACTTC. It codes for CASSRPWAGAAEQYF.